This TCR beta chain was observed in a study of blood T cells in healthy people across ages. The second PCR ran about 6 to 12 cycles with a sample-barcoded 5' primer and J-beta primers. TCRdb re-analysed the 5' RACE reads in MiXCR, keeping a single row per CDR3 protein. Of fewer than 2,000,000 distinct CDR3 sequences in the sample, around 36% were seen once. Researchers collected roughly 10 milliliters of peripheral blood from every single donor. The germline V gene has CDR1 MNHEY and CDR2 SVGAGI. The CDR3 has 14 amino acids. V lost 6 bases to trimming and J lost 2 bases, with 13 bases between them. This sequence joins TRBV6-5 and TRBJ2-5; unclear D gene. The sequencing input was blood. The receptor's source is a woman aged 25 to 39 in good health. The CDR3 is CASRLGRYQETQYF. The CDR3, as DNA: TGTGCCAGCAGACTCGGACGGTATCAAGAGACCCAGTACTTC.